This section outlines one TCR beta chain sequence together with its context. The antigen it recognizes is unknown. Germline is not matched at one junction end, which may reflect a read error. Library preparation was by PCR. The sample was run on an Illumina HiSeq 4000. The TCR beta-chain CDR3 region of each patient was profiled by high-throughput sequencing. The authors processed their data as follows. A classifier to discriminate distant-metastatic papillary thyroid cancer patients was built from CDR3 differences across clinicopathological groups. The Shannon index was used to measure repertoire diversity, and the Morisita-Horn index was used to measure how similar tumor and blood repertoires were. Using fastp trimming at Q25 and MiXCR clonotype assembly, TCRdb reanalyzed the public sequencing data and kept in-frame beta chains. For this entry, the V and J calls and clone size follow TCRdb and not the study's own pipeline. Across this sample there are some 10,000 clones, with over 25% seen only once. Of the sample, around 9.8% falls within the top ten clones.

The data stem from a study of metastatic and nonmetastatic thyroid tumors (dated by TCRdb to 2019 to 2021). Study-wide context: The researchers compared repertoires between peripheral blood samples and tumor or nodule tissue samples from patients with malignant or benign thyroid disease. The investigation overall reported the following: TCR beta diversity was reported as significantly higher in malignant tumors than in benign nodules, in both blood and tumor samples.

No patient had received any treatment before thyroid surgery. Using T-cell receptor beta sequencing, the study looked back at clinical samples from patients collected from the early 2010s to the late 2010s. CDR1 is given as MNHNS and CDR2 as SASEGT, both from the germline V gene. Taken from cysteine to phenylalanine, the CDR3 has 16 residues. Just CDR3 DNA is preserved here, 48 bases in frame from base 1. This receptor was taken from a female donor with papillary thyroid cancer or a benign thyroid nodule (not recorded which). Some clones in this sample may be carry-over from other donors' samples. Sequencing used tumor tissue. The chain uses TRBV6-1 and TRBJ2-7, and 10 junction bases match TRBD2. The CDR3 region reads CASSERVAGGRNDQYF. The nucleotide sequence reads TGTGCCAGCAGTGAAAGAGTAGCGGGAGGTCGGAACGATCAGTACTTC.